These 26 T cell receptor beta chains came from one sample sequenced in a study of cytomegalovirus exposure and HLA in healthy donors (TCRdb year 2017). Library creation used the immunoSEQ multiplex PCR assay. For the multiplex PCR, a mixture combining 60 forward primers for TCR Vbeta segments and 13 reverse primers for TCR Jbeta segments was used. The source is immuneACCESS, and TCRdb retained only in-frame sequences with V and J called. Part of the clones is not carried over; for the studies checked, unresolved V genes explain less than half of this, and the remainder is unexplained. This sample lists more than 110,000 clones; roughly 73% were detected once. The leading ten clones occupy over 1% of the sample. Material for sequencing was PBMCs. The receptors come from a woman between 35 and 50 years old in good health and CMV-seronegative.

The CDR3 spells CASSKAKEAQETQYF. CDR3 nucleotide sequence: TGTGCCAGCAGCAAAGCTAAGGAGGCACAAGAGACCCAGTACTTC. The chain couples TRBV27 to TRBJ2-5; TRBD2 might be the D (5 bases). CDR3 length: 15 residues. CDR1 and CDR2 (germline): MNHEY, SMNVEV (reference sequence). The V gene lost 6 bases and the J gene lost 2 bases, with 16 bases spanning the gap.

The V call is TRBV7-8, the J call TRBJ1-5; the D gene is possibly TRBD1 (6 bases). The length of the CDR3 is 18 residues. Trimming removed 6 bases at V and 7 bases at J, with 28 bases between. Germline V gives CDR1 SGHVS, CDR2 FQNEAQ. The CDR3 region is CASSSAGGGLRGRQPQHF. CDR3 DNA: TGTGCCAGCAGTTCTGCCGGCGGGGGGCTGCGGGGCAGGCAGCCCCAGCATTTT.

This clone was detected a few times. The V gene is TRBV6-1, the J gene TRBJ2-1; D is ambiguous. CDR1 MNHNS and CDR2 SASEGT come from the germline V gene. V was clipped by 1 base and J by 6 bases, with 4 bases between them. The length of the CDR3 is 12 residues. CDR3 in DNA: TGTGCCAGCAGTGAAGTCGGCAATGAGCAGTTCTTC. It translates to CASSEVGNEQFF.

This clone occurred a few times. The V gene is TRBV4-3, the J gene TRBJ1-5; D remains ambiguous. Germline assignment: CDR1 LGHNA and CDR2 YSLEER. Trimming removed 1 base at V and 4 bases at J, with 8 bases between. The CDR3 loop spans 14 amino acids. CDR3 in DNA: TGCGCCAGCAGCCAAGTATTCTCTAATCAGCCCCAGCATTTT. Translated: CASSQVFSNQPQHF.

The V and J genes are TRBV4-3 and TRBJ1-6; TRBD1 matches at 9 bases. CDR1 is LGHNA and CDR2 is YSLEER in the germline V gene. The V gene end was trimmed by 1 base and the J gene end by 7 bases; junction bases not matched to a gene: 5. The CDR3 sequence is 16 residues long. CDR3 amino acids: CASSQVRGTGNSPLHF. The CDR3 DNA sequence: TGCGCCAGCAGCCAAGTTAGGGGGACAGGGAATTCACCCCTCCACTTT.

This chain connects TRBV5-6 to TRBJ2-3; 10 bases are a match to TRBD2. Germline values: CDR1 SGHDT, CDR2 YYEEEE. V was clipped by 4 bases and J by 3 bases; unmatched bases: 11. The CDR3 has 17 residues. Here the CDR3 DNA reads TGTGCCAGCAGCCCACTCCGGGCTAGCGGGGGAACAGATACGCAGTATTTT. This encodes CASSPLRASGGTDTQYF.

This clone was seen only once. V gene TRBV19 combines with J gene TRBJ2-1, with 8 nucleotides matching TRBD2. The CDR3 extends over 15 amino acids. Germline values: CDR1 LNHDA, CDR2 SQIVND (reference sequence). V shed 3 bases, J shed 2 bases, and the junction held 3 bases outside the gene matches. For the CDR3, the DNA is TGTGCCAGTAGTATTGAGCGGGGGCCCTACAATGAGCAGTTCTTC. Its translation: CASSIERGPYNEQFF. The full variable domain, rest sourced from reference TRBV19 and TRBJ2-1, is DGGITQSPKYLFRKEGQNVTLSCEQNLNHDAMYWYRQDPGQGLRLIYYSQIVNDFQKGDIAEGYSVSREKKESFPLTVTSAQKNPTAFYLCASSIERGPYNEQFFGPGTRLTVL.

This clone was observed a few times. The chain uses TRBV4-1 and TRBJ1-5; 7 bases line up with TRBD1. J lost 7 bases, V lost 2 bases, and 5 bases had no gene match. Germline CDR1 reads MGHRA; CDR2 reads YSYEKL. This CDR3 is 14 amino acids long. Here the CDR3 DNA reads TGCGCCAGCAGCCAACAAGACAGGGTACAGCCCCAGCATTTT. Protein sequence: CASSQQDRVQPQHF.

This chain connects TRBV11-2 to TRBJ2-1, with 9 bases that match TRBD1. This CDR3 region has 15 residues. With V trimmed by 5 bases and J by 5 bases, 7 bases remained unmatched. Germline lookup yields CDR1 SGHAT and CDR2 FQNNGV. DNA for the CDR3: TGTGCCAGCAGCCCTACAGGGGGCTTGGACAATGAGCAGTTCTTC. Translation gives CASSPTGGLDNEQFF.

In its sample, this clone was seen a few times. The genes are TRBV5-1 and TRBJ1-6; D ambiguous. CDR1 and CDR2 from the germline V gene are SGHRS and YFSETQ. Trimming shortened V by 0 bases and J by 9 bases, and 7 bases separated the two germline ends. The CDR3 length is 13 residues. The CDR3 sequence is CASSLALLSPLHF. CDR3 sequence (DNA): TGCGCCAGCAGCTTGGCCTTACTTTCACCCCTCCACTTT.

The chain couples TRBV28 to TRBJ2-7; a weak D match, TRBD2 (6 bases). Trimming removed 4 bases from V and 2 bases from J, with 12 bases in between. The CDR3 is 14 residues long. Germline CDR1 is MDHEN and CDR2 is SYDVKM. CDR3 in amino acids: CASSSGDLPYEQYV. The CDR3 DNA reads as TGTGCCAGCAGTTCCGGGGACTTACCCTACGAGCAGTACGTC.

This chain joins TRBV10-3 and TRBJ2-3; 8 bases map to TRBD2. The junction had 18 bases not matched to a gene; V was cut back by 6 bases and J by 4 bases. This CDR3 region has 18 residues. Germline V gene data show CDR1 as ENHRY and CDR2 as SYGVKD. As DNA, the CDR3 is TGTGCCATCAGCGCTAATCGACGAACTAGCGGACAATCAGATACGCAGTATTTT. Protein product: CAISANRRTSGQSDTQYF.

This chain uses TRBV6-1 with TRBJ1-2; D is perhaps TRBD1 (5 bases). The CDR3 contains 13 residues. The V gene's germline CDR1 is MNHNS and CDR2 SASEGT. V was cut by 8 bases and J by 6 bases, with 16 bases left in between. The CDR3 here is CASGPNRFDGYTF. CDR3 DNA sequence: TGTGCCAGCGGTCCCAACAGGTTCGATGGCTACACCTTC.

The rearrangement uses TRBV7-2 and TRBJ1-1; possible D gene TRBD1, 5 bases. Germline V gene data show CDR1 as SGHTA and CDR2 as FQGNSA. The CDR3 covers 14 residues. V lost 5 bases and J 1 base, leaving 11 bases between the germline ends. CDR3 sequence: CASSPGLTNTEAFF. In DNA, the CDR3 is TGTGCCAGCAGCCCGGGACTCACGAACACTGAAGCTTTCTTT.

The rearrangement uses TRBV6-1 and TRBJ2-7; 8 bases line up with TRBD1. This CDR3 comprises 12 residues. Germline V gives CDR1 MNHNS, CDR2 SASEGT. Losses at the gene ends were 5 bases for V and 6 bases for J; bases not matched to a gene: 3. In DNA form, the CDR3 reads TGTGCCAGCAGTCCGACAGGGGCCGAGCAGTACGTC. Amino acids: CASSPTGAEQYV.

This clone was seen a single time. V usage is TRBV28 and J usage is TRBJ1-1; 10 nucleotides line up with TRBD1. Germline V gives CDR1 MDHEN, CDR2 SYDVKM. V shed 4 bases and J 4 bases; nucleotides not matched to a gene: 12. The CDR3 is made up of 17 amino acids. The CDR3 DNA is TGTGCCAGCAGTTCCTTATGGGGGGACAGGGGAAGCACTGAAGCTTTCTTT. Residues: CASSSLWGDRGSTEAFF.

This clone was seen just once. The chain employs TRBV19 and TRBJ2-3, with D possibly being TRBD1 (5 bases). V was cut by 3 bases and J by 6 bases, with 13 bases left in between. Per the germline V gene, CDR1 is LNHDA and CDR2 is SQIVND (reference sequence). The CDR3 totals 14 residues. The CDR3 sequence is CASSIRQLDDTQYF. The CDR3 DNA reads TGTGCCAGTAGTATTCGACAGCTGGATGATACGCAGTATTTT.

V gene TRBV5-1 combines with J gene TRBJ2-1; 8 nucleotides match TRBD2. CDR1 SGHRS and CDR2 YFSETQ come from the germline V gene. Unmatched junction bases numbered 11, after V lost 2 bases and J lost 10 bases. The CDR3 has 15 residues. The CDR3 DNA sequence: TGCGCCAGCAGCTTCGGGACTAGTCGTGTCGGCGAGCAGTTCTTC. Translation gives CASSFGTSRVGEQFF.

This chain uses TRBV7-8 with TRBJ2-7; D may be TRBD1 (5 bases). The CDR3 runs to 14 residues. Looked up from germline, CDR1 is SGHVS and CDR2 is FQNEAQ. Trimming took off 1 base at V and 5 bases at J, with 12 bases between the two ends. The CDR3 DNA reads as TGTGCCAGCAGCTTAGATCCCAGGGTCGACGAGCAGTACTTC. It yields the protein CASSLDPRVDEQYF.

The chain carries TRBV10-2 and TRBJ1-6, with D maybe TRBD1 (5 bases). V was pared by 7 bases and J by 10 bases, with 17 bases between. Germline-derived CDR1 and CDR2 are WSHSY and SAAADI. This CDR3 is built from 14 residues. CDR3 loop: CASTDSYFLSPLHF. DNA of the CDR3: TGCGCCAGCACTGACAGTTATTTTTTGTCACCCCTCCACTTT.

This clone came up once. The CDR3 spells CASRRAWTGSHEQYF. The CDR3 DNA sequence: TGTGCCAGCAGACGTGCCTGGACAGGGTCACACGAGCAGTACTTC. The chain joins TRBV6-1 to TRBJ2-7; TRBD1 matches 8 bases. The V gene's germline CDR1 is MNHNS and CDR2 SASEGT. This CDR3 contains 15 residues. Unmatched junction bases numbered 12, after V lost 6 bases and J lost 5 bases.

This rearrangement joins TRBV28 to TRBJ2-7, with 7 bases aligning to TRBD1. Trimming at V came to 6 bases and at J to 0 bases, leaving 5 bases not matched to a gene. Germline V CDR1 and CDR2: MDHEN, SYDVKM. The CDR3 length is 14 residues. CDR3 coding DNA: TGTGCCAGCAGCGGACAGGTGAGCTCCTACGAGCAGTACGTC. Its translation is CASSGQVSSYEQYV.

V usage is TRBV15 and J usage is TRBJ2-6; 9 bases map to TRBD1. This CDR3 contains 18 residues. Looked up from germline, CDR1 is LNHNV and CDR2 is YYDKDF (reference sequence). Unmatched junction bases numbered 9, after V lost 5 bases and J lost 1 base. CDR3 region: CATSPRTGDASGANVLTF. CDR3 nucleotide sequence: TGTGCCACCAGCCCCAGGACAGGGGACGCGTCTGGGGCCAACGTCCTGACTTTC.

This chain connects TRBV4-1 to TRBJ2-3; tentative D call: TRBD1 (6 bases). The CDR3 runs 16 residues. CDR1 and CDR2 from the germline V gene are MGHRA and YSYEKL. The germline V and J ends were trimmed by 1 base and 0 bases, with 11 bases remaining between them. This CDR3 is CASSQGGQPSTDTQYF. The CDR3 coding sequence is TGCGCCAGCAGCCAAGGTGGACAGCCGAGCACAGATACGCAGTATTTT.

The chain recombines TRBV7-2 with TRBJ1-5; TRBD1 matches at 11 bases. Looked up from germline, CDR1 is SGHTA and CDR2 is FQGNSA. CDR3 length: 16 residues. V lost 5 bases to trimming and J lost 6 bases; unmatched junction nucleotides: 9. The CDR3, as DNA: TGTGCCAGCAGCCCGCGGACAGGGGGCGCCGGTCAGCCCCAGCATTTT. It encodes CASSPRTGGAGQPQHF.

Note on this clone: An end of the junction differs from the germline gene, which may be a read error. This rearrangement joins TRBV7-9 to TRBJ1-2; 10 nucleotides align to TRBD1. The CDR3 is made up of 15 amino acids. Germline V gene data show CDR1 as SEHNR and CDR2 as FQNEAQ (reference sequence). The DNA for the CDR3 is TGTTCCAGCAGCTGGGGGACAGGGGAATGGTATGGCTACACCTTC. It translates to CSSSWGTGEWYGYTF.